This is a list of T cell receptor beta chains from one sample in a study of T-cell memory formation after mild COVID-19. Using its own MiXCR run on the 5' RACE reads, TCRdb lists one record per CDR3 protein. The repertoire includes 400,000 to 500,000 distinct CDR3 sequences, approximately 20% of them detected once, and around 9.2% sits in the top ten. Sequencing used PBMCs or a T cell subset sorted from them (not recorded which). The receptors derive from an adult woman who had mild COVID-19 (a few samples of this study predate the infection). Cell type and time point are not known. The CDR3 runs from the conserved cysteine through the conserved F or W. Fields, in order: D gene, V gene, J gene, clone size, CDR3 DNA, CDR3 protein. D genes are given only for firm matches. Some rows have no size entry. The others give once, few or many, or a class for an expanded clone.

d_call: .; v_call: TRBV11-2; j_call: TRBJ2-1; clone_size: few; cdr3_nt: TGTGCCAGCATGGCGGGCGATGAGCAGTTCTTC; cdr3_aa: CASMAGDEQFF
d_call: .; v_call: TRBV29-1; j_call: TRBJ1-4; clone_size: .; cdr3_nt: TGCAGCGTTGGGGGGGCGCGAGAAAAACTGTTTTTT; cdr3_aa: CSVGGAREKLFF
d_call: TRBD1; v_call: TRBV6-5; j_call: TRBJ1-6; clone_size: many; cdr3_nt: TGTGCCAGCAGTTACTCGGACAGGGATTGGTCACCCCTCCACTTT; cdr3_aa: CASSYSDRDWSPLHF
d_call: .; v_call: TRBV7-3; j_call: TRBJ2-6; clone_size: .; cdr3_nt: TGTGCCAGCAGCTTAAAAAGTGGAGGGAGCTCTGGGGCCAACGTCCTGACTTTC; cdr3_aa: CASSLKSGGSSGANVLTF
d_call: .; v_call: TRBV2; j_call: TRBJ2-7; clone_size: .; cdr3_nt: TGTGCCAGCAGTCCCTCAGGATACACCTACGAGCAGTACTTC; cdr3_aa: CASSPSGYTYEQYF
d_call: .; v_call: TRBV12-3/TRBV12-4; j_call: TRBJ2-1; clone_size: .; cdr3_nt: TGTGCCAGCAGTTTTGACGAGACTTTGGACAATGAGCAGTTCTTC; cdr3_aa: CASSFDETLDNEQFF
d_call: .; v_call: TRBV29-1; j_call: TRBJ2-1; clone_size: .; cdr3_nt: TGCAGCGCGGCCCTCGGTGGGAATGAGCAGTTCTTC; cdr3_aa: CSAALGGNEQFF
d_call: .; v_call: TRBV24-1; j_call: TRBJ2-5; clone_size: .; cdr3_nt: TGTGCCACGGCCCTAGGGTCATCAGAGACCCAGTACTTC; cdr3_aa: CATALGSSETQYF
d_call: .; v_call: TRBV29-1; j_call: TRBJ1-1; clone_size: .; cdr3_nt: TGCAGCGTTGCGCGGGTGACGAACACTGAAGCTTTCTTT; cdr3_aa: CSVARVTNTEAFF
d_call: TRBD2; v_call: TRBV9; j_call: TRBJ2-2; clone_size: .; cdr3_nt: TGTGCCAGCAGCCCAGGGACTAGTAGCTCCGGGGAGCTGTTTTTT; cdr3_aa: CASSPGTSSSGELFF
d_call: .; v_call: TRBV4-3; j_call: TRBJ2-7; clone_size: few; cdr3_nt: TGCGCCAGCAGCCAAGTATCCGGGGTCAGCTCCTACGAGCAGTACTTC; cdr3_aa: CASSQVSGVSSYEQYF
d_call: TRBD2; v_call: TRBV7-2; j_call: TRBJ2-7; clone_size: .; cdr3_nt: TGTGCCAGCAGCTTGTGGGGCGGGAGCACGTACGAGCAGTACTTC; cdr3_aa: CASSLWGGSTYEQYF
d_call: .; v_call: TRBV5-6; j_call: TRBJ2-7; clone_size: many; cdr3_nt: TGTGCCAGCAGCTTGGCCTCGGGCTACGAGCAGTACTTC; cdr3_aa: CASSLASGYEQYF
d_call: TRBD2; v_call: TRBV29-1; j_call: TRBJ2-5; clone_size: few; cdr3_nt: TGCAGCGTTGTCTCGTGGTCGGGGGGGGAGACCCAGTACTTC; cdr3_aa: CSVVSWSGGETQYF
d_call: .; v_call: TRBV7-2; j_call: TRBJ2-1; clone_size: .; cdr3_nt: TGTGCCAGCAGCTTAGTGGTGAGCTCCTACAATGAGCAGTTCTTC; cdr3_aa: CASSLVVSSYNEQFF
d_call: .; v_call: TRBV12-3/TRBV12-4; j_call: TRBJ1-1; clone_size: .; cdr3_nt: TGTGCCAGCAGTTTGAGGGCCAGCGGAGCTTTCTTT; cdr3_aa: CASSLRASGAFF
d_call: TRBD1; v_call: TRBV29-1; j_call: TRBJ1-2; clone_size: .; cdr3_nt: TGCAGCGTTGGTGGGAGACAGGGGAGGCATGGCTACACCTTC; cdr3_aa: CSVGGRQGRHGYTF
d_call: .; v_call: TRBV20-1; j_call: TRBJ2-7; clone_size: .; cdr3_nt: TGCAGTGCCAAAACGGGTCACGAGCAGTACTTC; cdr3_aa: CSAKTGHEQYF
d_call: TRBD2; v_call: TRBV7-6; j_call: TRBJ2-7; clone_size: .; cdr3_nt: TGTGCCAGCAGCGGTACTAGCGGGGGGCTCTACGAGCAGTACTTC; cdr3_aa: CASSGTSGGLYEQYF
d_call: TRBD1; v_call: TRBV5-1; j_call: TRBJ2-5; clone_size: few; cdr3_nt: TGCGCCAGCAGCAAAGGGACAGGGGGCATGTCGGAGACCCAGTACTTC; cdr3_aa: CASSKGTGGMSETQYF
d_call: TRBD1; v_call: TRBV29-1; j_call: TRBJ2-1; clone_size: few; cdr3_nt: TGCAGCGGGACAGGGGGAAGTTTCATGAATGAGCAGTTCTTC; cdr3_aa: CSGTGGSFMNEQFF
d_call: .; v_call: TRBV27; j_call: TRBJ2-7; clone_size: few; cdr3_nt: TGTGCCAGCAGTTTGGGGCAGGGGATGTACGAGCAGTACTTC; cdr3_aa: CASSLGQGMYEQYF
d_call: .; v_call: TRBV27; j_call: TRBJ1-5; clone_size: .; cdr3_nt: TGTGCCAGCAGGGCCTCGGGGGGCGGATATTTTCAGCCCCAGCATTTT; cdr3_aa: CASRASGGGYFQPQHF
d_call: TRBD2; v_call: TRBV7-9; j_call: TRBJ2-1; clone_size: .; cdr3_nt: TGTGCCAGCAGCTTAGGGCTCGCTCCGGGAGGGCTTGAGCAGTTCTTC; cdr3_aa: CASSLGLAPGGLEQFF
d_call: .; v_call: TRBV20-1; j_call: TRBJ2-2; clone_size: many; cdr3_nt: TGCAGTGCTAGAGATGGCAGGGAGAACGGGGAGCTGTTTTTT; cdr3_aa: CSARDGRENGELFF
d_call: .; v_call: TRBV5-1; j_call: TRBJ2-5; clone_size: few; cdr3_nt: TGCGCCAGCAGCTTGCGGACCGGATGGGGAGAGACCCAGTACTTC; cdr3_aa: CASSLRTGWGETQYF
d_call: .; v_call: TRBV6-5; j_call: TRBJ2-3; clone_size: many; cdr3_nt: TGTGCCAGCAGTTACGGGGGGACAGTGCCTAGCACAGATACGCAGTATTTT; cdr3_aa: CASSYGGTVPSTDTQYF
d_call: .; v_call: TRBV29-1; j_call: TRBJ2-2; clone_size: .; cdr3_nt: TGCAGCGTTGAAATACAAAACACCGGGGAGCTGTTTTTT; cdr3_aa: CSVEIQNTGELFF
d_call: .; v_call: TRBV3-1; j_call: TRBJ1-1; clone_size: few; cdr3_nt: TGTGCCAGCAGCCAAGTCGCGGGGAACACTGAAGCTTTCTTT; cdr3_aa: CASSQVAGNTEAFF
d_call: .; v_call: TRBV6-5; j_call: TRBJ2-1; clone_size: few; cdr3_nt: TGTGCCAGCAGAAAACAGGGGGGGAATGAGCAGTTCTTC; cdr3_aa: CASRKQGGNEQFF
d_call: .; v_call: TRBV27; j_call: TRBJ1-1; clone_size: .; cdr3_nt: TGTGCCACCGTGAACACTGAAGCTTTCTTT; cdr3_aa: CATVNTEAFF
d_call: .; v_call: TRBV12-3/TRBV12-4; j_call: TRBJ2-4; clone_size: few; cdr3_nt: TGTGCCAGCACCGCCTTCGACAGGCCGGCGCAGTACTTC; cdr3_aa: CASTAFDRPAQYF
d_call: .; v_call: TRBV24-1; j_call: TRBJ2-7; clone_size: .; cdr3_nt: TGTGCCACCAGCCGAAGGGGGGTCGAGCAGTACTTC; cdr3_aa: CATSRRGVEQYF
d_call: .; v_call: TRBV5-1; j_call: TRBJ1-3; clone_size: .; cdr3_nt: TGCGCCAGCAGCTTATTTGGGGACTCTGGAAACACCATATATTTT; cdr3_aa: CASSLFGDSGNTIYF
d_call: .; v_call: TRBV7-7; j_call: TRBJ2-3; clone_size: .; cdr3_nt: TGTGCTAGCAGCTTAGGGGCAGGGAAGAGCACAGATACGCAGTATTTT; cdr3_aa: CASSLGAGKSTDTQYF
d_call: TRBD1; v_call: TRBV6-6; j_call: TRBJ1-1; clone_size: few; cdr3_nt: TGTGCCAGCAGCTGGGCCCGGGGACAGGGGGCGAAACTGAACACTGAAGCTTTCTTT; cdr3_aa: CASSWARGQGAKLNTEAFF
d_call: .; v_call: TRBV30; j_call: TRBJ2-4; clone_size: few; cdr3_nt: TGTGCCTGGAGTAGCTATGAAAACATTCAGTACTTC; cdr3_aa: CAWSSYENIQYF
d_call: .; v_call: TRBV7-9; j_call: TRBJ1-2; clone_size: .; cdr3_nt: TGTGCCAGCACCTCCCTCCCGGGCGATGGCTACACCTTC; cdr3_aa: CASTSLPGDGYTF